These 27 T cell receptor beta chains were sequenced from one sample in a study of T-cell memory formation after mild COVID-19. TCRdb passed the 5' RACE reads through MiXCR, listing each CDR3 protein once. The sample shows around 500,000 distinct CDR3 sequences, roughly 18% of them seen only once. What was sequenced was PBMCs or a T cell subset sorted from them (not recorded which). Source of these receptors: an adult woman who had mild COVID-19 (a few samples of this study predate the infection). Cell type and time point are not known.

This clonotype has only a few counts. The V and J genes are TRBV12-3 or TRBV12-4 and TRBJ2-5, with a possible D match to TRBD1 (5 bases). Trimming took 3 bases from V and 5 from J, leaving 16 bases between them. This CDR3 spans 15 amino acids. CDR3 coding DNA: TGTGCCAGCAGTTTCAATGCAGGGTCCGGGGAGACCCAGTACTTC. Its translation is CASSFNAGSGETQYF.

The CDR3 DNA reads TGTGCCAGCAGTTACCGGGACAGAGTTTTGGCTGGGGCCAACGTCCTGACTTTC. Translating it yields CASSYRDRVLAGANVLTF. The chain links TRBV6-5 to TRBJ2-6, with TRBD1 identical over 7 bases. Trimming took 2 bases from V and 2 from J; bases not matched to a gene: 9. Germline CDR1 is MNHEY and CDR2 is SVGAGI. The CDR3 has 18 amino acids.

This clonotype has more than one count but fewer than ten. The CDR3 sequence: CASTGRTTGSMNTEAFF. The CDR3, as DNA: TGTGCCAGCACGGGTAGAACCACAGGCAGCATGAACACTGAAGCTTTCTTT. This chain uses TRBV6-5 with TRBJ1-1, with D perhaps TRBD1 (5 bases). The V end lost 7 bases, the J end lost 0 bases, and 21 bases lay between the germline ends. Germline lookup yields CDR1 MNHEY and CDR2 SVGAGI. This CDR3 comprises 17 residues.

In this sample, this clonotype turned up a few times. V and J are TRBV30 and TRBJ2-1; D may be TRBD2 (6 bases). CDR3 length: 14 amino acids. In germline, CDR1 is GTSNPN, CDR2 SVGIG (reference sequence). V lost 0 bases and J lost 12, with 18 bases in between. The CDR3 nucleotides are TGTGCCTGGAGTGTATCCCCTAGCGAGCCGCGGCAGTTCTTC. Translated, it gives CAWSVSPSEPRQFF.

V gene TRBV9 combines with J gene TRBJ2-7; TRBD1 aligns across 7 bases. This CDR3 is 15 amino acids long. Germline V gives CDR1 SGDLS, CDR2 YYNGEE. The V and J ends lost 0 bases and 4 bases, in that order; junction bases with no gene match: 7. CDR3 sequence (DNA): TGTGCCAGCAGCGTAGCATGGGGCAGGGGGTACGAGCAGTACTTC. This translates into CASSVAWGRGYEQYF.

CDR3 region: CASSYRSGNTIYF. Here the CDR3 DNA reads TGTGCCAGCAGTTACAGATCTGGAAACACCATATATTTT. The V call is TRBV6-2 or TRBV6-3, the J call TRBJ1-3; D gene uncertain. CDR1 MNHEY and CDR2 SVGEGT come from the germline V gene. Trimming took 2 bases from V and 1 from J, leaving 3 bases between them. This CDR3 is built from 13 residues.

The CDR3 nucleotides are TGTGCCAGCAGCTTAGCCCGGTTGCAGTCTAACTATGGCTACACCTTC. Protein product: CASSLARLQSNYGYTF. The V gene is TRBV7-9, the J gene TRBJ1-2, with no clear D. The length of the CDR3 is 16 residues. Germline CDR1 SEHNR, CDR2 FQNEAQ (reference sequence). Trimming pared 0 bases from V and 0 bases from J, leaving 11 bases between.

The rearrangement uses TRBV5-1 and TRBJ2-7; 13 bases map to TRBD2. The CDR3 has 16 amino acids. The V segment lost 3 bases and the J segment 7 bases; nucleotides outside the gene matches: 10. The germline V gene encodes CDR1 SGHRS and CDR2 YFSETQ. The chain's CDR3 is CASSWGLAGTPTEQYF. DNA for the CDR3: TGCGCCAGCAGCTGGGGACTAGCGGGGACACCTACGGAGCAGTACTTC.

The J gene is TRBJ2-1, the V gene TRBV7-9; 8 nucleotides align to TRBD2. Looked up from germline, CDR1 is SEHNR and CDR2 is FQNEAQ (reference sequence). The length of the CDR3 is 15 residues. Unmatched junction bases numbered 8, after V lost 4 bases and J lost 6 bases. CDR3 residues: CASSSLAGRVNEQFF. For the CDR3, the DNA is TGTGCCAGCAGCTCTCTAGCGGGCAGAGTCAATGAGCAGTTCTTC.

This clonotype has more than one count but fewer than ten. The gene calls are TRBV20-1 and TRBJ1-2; 11 bases align to TRBD1. CDR1 is DFQATT, CDR2 SNEGSKA, per germline (reference sequence). V dropped 7 bases and J dropped 5; count of bases not matched to a gene: 3. The CDR3 is made up of 12 amino acids. In DNA, the CDR3 is TGCAGTGTCAGGGACAGGGGGTATGGCTACACCTTC. Its translation is CSVRDRGYGYTF.

This clonotype was seen at least ten times. This chain joins TRBV12-3 or TRBV12-4 and TRBJ2-3, with D perhaps matching TRBD1 (7 bases). V lost 4 bases and J 14 bases, leaving 22 bases between the germline ends. This CDR3 is 14 amino acids long. This CDR3 is CASSSLTGLLAPYF. For the CDR3, the DNA is TGTGCCAGCAGTTCCCTGACAGGGTTACTAGCACCGTATTTT.

This sequence joins TRBV20-1 and TRBJ1-2, with 8 nucleotides matching TRBD1. The CDR3 runs 15 residues. V gave up 7 bases and J gave up 2 bases; unmatched junction bases: 12. Germline loops: CDR1 DFQATT, CDR2 SNEGSKA (reference sequence). This CDR3 is CSVGERTGRNYGYTF. CDR3 DNA: TGCAGTGTCGGGGAGCGGACAGGGAGGAACTATGGCTACACCTTC.

The chain recombines TRBV2 with TRBJ2-1, with D uncertain. Germline CDR1 is SNHLY and CDR2 is FYNNEI. CDR3 length: 12 residues. V lost 2 bases to trimming and J lost 10 bases, with 9 bases between them. CDR3 protein: CASSETVYEQFF. CDR3 nucleotides: TGTGCCAGCAGTGAAACCGTCTACGAGCAGTTCTTC.

V is TRBV6-2 or TRBV6-3 and J is TRBJ2-7; D call uncertain. From germline, CDR1 is MNHEY and CDR2 SVGEGT. Trimming took off 2 bases at V and 2 bases at J, with 7 bases between the two ends. The CDR3 loop spans 13 amino acids. The CDR3 here is CASSYVQTYEQYF. The CDR3 nucleotides are TGTGCCAGCAGTTACGTCCAAACCTACGAGCAGTACTTC.

There are a few counts of this clonotype. The chain couples TRBV7-2 to TRBJ2-3, with D possibly matching TRBD2 (6 bases). Trimming took off 4 bases at V and 6 bases at J, with 14 bases between the two ends. CDR1 and CDR2 (germline): SGHTA, FQGNSA. CDR3 length equals 14 residues. DNA of the CDR3: TGTGCCAGCAGCTATCCGATTCTAGCGGATACGCAGTATTTT. Amino acid sequence: CASSYPILADTQYF.

This clonotype has a handful of counts. The chain recombines TRBV20-1 with TRBJ1-4, with D unclear. CDR3 length: 15 amino acids. Germline loops: CDR1 DFQATT, CDR2 SNEGSKA (reference sequence). V was clipped by 1 base and J by 1 base, with 10 bases between them. CDR3 amino acids: CSARARGGTNEKLFF. CDR3 DNA: TGCAGTGCTAGAGCTCGGGGAGGAACTAATGAAAAACTGTTTTTT.

The chain uses TRBV7-8 and TRBJ1-1; the D gene is possibly TRBD1 (5 bases). The CDR3 has 15 residues. Germline CDR1 and CDR2: SGHVS and FQNEAQ. V lost 5 bases to trimming and J lost 5 bases, with 18 bases between them. The CDR3 spells CASSTHPRGKTEAFF. As DNA, the CDR3 is TGTGCCAGCAGCACCCACCCCCGGGGGAAAACTGAAGCTTTCTTT.

This clonotype was recorded a few times. The chain is built from TRBV24-1 and TRBJ1-2, with 8 bases aligning to TRBD1. This CDR3 has 14 amino acids. Unmatched junction bases numbered 2, after V lost 2 bases and J lost 4 bases. The germline V gene has CDR1 KGHDR and CDR2 SFDVKD. In nucleotides, the CDR3 is TGTGCCACCAGTGATTGGACAGGGCGCTATGGCTACACCTTC. Its protein product is CATSDWTGRYGYTF.

In nucleotides, the CDR3 is TGTGCCAGCAGCGGGTGGGGCAGGGAAAACAATGAGCAGTTCTTC. It encodes CASSGWGRENNEQFF. This chain uses TRBV7-9 with TRBJ2-1; a possible D gene is TRBD1 (5 bases). V was trimmed by 5 bases and J by 5 bases, leaving 16 bases between them. Germline V CDR1 and CDR2: SEHNR, FQNEAQ (reference sequence). There are 15 residues in the CDR3.

This chain uses TRBV7-2 with TRBJ2-1; 10 positions agree with TRBD2. Germline trimming cut 3 bases from V and 7 bases from J; bases unmatched to any gene: 6. Germline values: CDR1 SGHTA, CDR2 FQGNSA. The CDR3 totals 15 residues. The CDR3 DNA follows: TGTGCCAGCAGCTTTGCGGGACTAGCGAGAAATGAGCAGTTCTTC. It translates to CASSFAGLARNEQFF.

V is TRBV6-2 or TRBV6-3 and J is TRBJ1-4; D remains ambiguous. From germline, CDR1 is MNHEY and CDR2 SVGEGT. This CDR3 contains 19 residues. Trimming took off 6 bases at V and 1 base at J, with 24 bases between the two ends. The CDR3 protein is CASSKYGLISAGTNEKLFF. CDR3 bases: TGTGCCAGCAGCAAATACGGCCTCATTTCGGCGGGAACTAATGAAAAACTGTTTTTT.

The chain employs TRBV2 and TRBJ2-7, with a possible D match to TRBD1 (6 bases). There are 14 residues in the CDR3. Trimming took 3 bases from V and 6 from J, leaving 15 bases between them. Germline CDR1 reads SNHLY; CDR2 reads FYNNEI. Here the CDR3 reads CASSDLARGGEQYF. The CDR3 DNA follows: TGTGCCAGCAGTGACTTGGCCCGAGGGGGCGAGCAGTACTTC. The complete variable domain, with remaining parts taken from reference TRBV2 and TRBJ2-7, reads EPEVTQTPSHQVTQMGQEVILRCVPISNHLYFYWYRQILGQKVEFLVSFYNNEISEKSEIFDDQFSVERPDGSNFTLKIRSTKLEDSAMYFCASSDLARGGEQYFGPGTRLTVT.

This clonotype has more than one count but fewer than ten. The chain carries TRBV7-8 and TRBJ2-2, with unresolved D. Germline-derived CDR1 and CDR2 are SGHVS and FQNEAQ. The CDR3 length is 15 residues. V was cut by 3 bases and J by 0 bases, with 8 bases left in between. CDR3 amino acids: CASSFGLANTGELFF. For the CDR3, the DNA is TGTGCCAGCAGCTTCGGGCTAGCGAACACCGGGGAGCTGTTTTTT.

V gene TRBV12-3 or TRBV12-4 combines with J gene TRBJ1-2; D remains ambiguous. This CDR3 is 13 amino acids long. V shed 10 bases and J shed 2 bases, with 14 bases lying between them. CDR3 region: CATATGANYGYTF. As DNA, the CDR3 is TGTGCCACCGCCACGGGTGCGAACTATGGCTACACCTTC.

This clonotype was seen ten or more times. The chain employs TRBV12-3 or TRBV12-4 and TRBJ2-1, with 7 bases aligning to TRBD2. The junction had 16 bases not matched to a gene; V was cut back by 4 bases and J by 10 bases. The CDR3 loop spans 16 amino acids. DNA of the CDR3: TGTGCCAGCAGTTCCCTCCGGGACTACTTCGTCGGGGAGCAGTTCTTC. This translates into CASSSLRDYFVGEQFF.

This rearrangement joins TRBV24-1 to TRBJ2-3; 10 positions agree with TRBD2. The J segment lost 5 bases and the V segment lost 4 bases, leaving 2 bases of the junction unmatched. The germline V gene has CDR1 KGHDR and CDR2 SFDVKD. This CDR3 region has 14 residues. The CDR3 coding sequence is TGTGCCACCAGTGACTGGACTAGCGGAGATACGCAGTATTTT. It codes for CATSDWTSGDTQYF.

The chain couples TRBV20-1 to TRBJ2-3; weak D call: TRBD2 (6 bases). The V end was cut by 5 bases, the J end by 0 bases, with 12 bases between. Germline loops: CDR1 DFQATT, CDR2 SNEGSKA (reference sequence). This CDR3 is built from 14 residues. CDR3 sequence: CSAPRLGSTDTQYF. CDR3 DNA sequence: TGCAGTGCTCCTCGACTAGGGAGCACAGATACGCAGTATTTT.